This passage covers 28 T cell receptor beta chains from one sample sequenced in a study of cytomegalovirus exposure and HLA in healthy donors. Data came from immunoSEQ multiplex PCR; TCRdb stores just in-frame clones and leaves some out. The sample lists 70,000 or so clones; approximately 94% were seen once. The source material was PBMCs. The source is a woman aged 18-29 years in good health and CMV-seronegative.

CDR3 amino acids: CVLSREPYNEQFF. The DNA of the CDR3 is TGTGTCTTAAGCCGGGAGCCCTACAATGAGCAGTTCTTC. This chain connects TRBV30 to TRBJ2-1; D possibly corresponds to TRBD2 (6 bases). The CDR3 covers 13 residues. Germline loops: CDR1 GTSNPN, CDR2 SVGIG (reference sequence). The full variable domain, its missing parts supplied by reference TRBV30 and TRBJ2-1, is SQTIHQWPATLVQPVGSPLSLECTVEGTSNPNLYWYRQAAGRGLQLLFYSVGIGQISSEVPQNLSASRPQDRQFILSSKKLLLSDSGFYLCVLSREPYNEQFFGPGTRLTVL.

The CDR3 DNA is TGTGCCAGCAGCTTGGCCGGTCAACCCGGGGAGCTGTTTTTT. Translating it yields CASSLAGQPGELFF. The chain couples TRBV5-4 to TRBJ2-2; D unresolved. CDR3 length: 14 residues. Deletions cut 0 bases from V and 6 bases from J, with 9 bases between. The germline V gene has CDR1 SGHNT and CDR2 YYREEE (reference sequence).

CDR3 sequence (DNA): TGTGCCAGCAGCGTACGGAGGACCGGGGAGCTGTTTTTT. It yields the protein CASSVRRTGELFF. The chain recombines TRBV9 with TRBJ2-2; tentative D call: TRBD2 (5 bases). The CDR3 spans 13 residues. CDR1 is SGDLS, CDR2 YYNGEE, per germline. Trimming cost V 1 base and J 5 bases, with 6 bases left between them.

This clone was detected once. The CDR3 coding sequence is TGTGCCTGGAGTGTACGAGGTTCTAGCACAGATACGCAGTATTTT. Translation: CAWSVRGSSTDTQYF. The chain has TRBV30 and TRBJ2-3, with no clear D. V was cut by 0 bases and J by 0 bases, with 10 bases left in between. Germline lookup yields CDR1 GTSNPN and CDR2 SVGIG (reference sequence). The CDR3 consists of 15 residues.

The rearrangement joins TRBV2 to TRBJ2-7; D might be TRBD1 (5 bases). Trimming took off 3 bases at V and 3 bases at J, with 15 bases between the two ends. In germline, CDR1 is SNHLY, CDR2 FYNNEI. This CDR3 has 15 residues. The CDR3 sequence: CASSERWGRLYEQYF. CDR3 in DNA: TGTGCCAGCAGTGAGCGTTGGGGCAGACTCTACGAGCAGTACTTC.

The chain couples TRBV2 to TRBJ2-3; 12 positions agree with TRBD2. The CDR3 spans 14 residues. Unmatched junction bases numbered 5, after V lost 4 bases and J lost 9 bases. Germline loops: CDR1 SNHLY, CDR2 FYNNEI. CDR3 amino acids: CASSGTSGIHTQYF. CDR3 nucleotide sequence: TGTGCCAGCAGTGGGACTAGCGGGATTCACACGCAGTATTTT. The variable domain in full, with the rest retrieved from reference TRBV2 and TRBJ2-3, is EPEVTQTPSHQVTQMGQEVILRCVPISNHLYFYWYRQILGQKVEFLVSFYNNEISEKSEIFDDQFSVERPDGSNFTLKIRSTKLEDSAMYFCASSGTSGIHTQYFGPGTRLTVL.

The CDR3 nucleotides are TGTGCCAGCAGGCGCAGGGGGCCGAAATACGAGCAGTACTTC. Translating gives CASRRRGPKYEQYF. The genes are TRBV27 and TRBJ2-7; TRBD1 aligns across 8 bases. The germline gives CDR1 MNHEY, CDR2 SMNVEV (reference sequence). The junction had 8 bases not matched to a gene; V was cut back by 6 bases and J by 4 bases. The CDR3 is 14 amino acids.

The gene calls are TRBV27 and TRBJ1-2; TRBD1 aligns across 8 bases. Germline CDR1 MNHEY, CDR2 SMNVEV (reference sequence). V lost 7 bases to trimming and J lost 0 bases; unmatched junction nucleotides: 7. The CDR3 covers 15 residues. The CDR3 bases are TGTGCCAGCAAGCAGGGGGCGTTTTCTAACTATGGCTACACCTTC. It specifies CASKQGAFSNYGYTF.

This chain links TRBV9 with TRBJ2-1; maybe TRBD2 (6 bases). Germline loops: CDR1 SGDLS, CDR2 YYNGEE. V lost 0 bases and J 3 bases, leaving 10 bases between the germline ends. The CDR3 contains 15 residues. The CDR3 region is CASSVAGEGYNEQFF. As DNA, the CDR3 is TGTGCCAGCAGCGTAGCGGGAGAGGGCTACAATGAGCAGTTCTTC.

The chain links TRBV27 to TRBJ1-1; 8 bases match TRBD1. The V segment lost 2 bases and the J segment 6 bases; nucleotides outside the gene matches: 2. The CDR3 sequence is 13 residues long. Germline-derived CDR1 and CDR2 are MNHEY and SMNVEV (reference sequence). CDR3 sequence: CASSLPGQAEAFF. In nucleotides, the CDR3 is TGTGCCAGCAGTTTACCGGGACAGGCTGAAGCTTTCTTT.

The chain couples TRBV28 to TRBJ2-5; the match to TRBD1 covers 9 bases. Germline V gives CDR1 MDHEN, CDR2 SYDVKM. This CDR3 has 15 amino acids. The J segment lost 6 bases and the V segment lost 5 bases, leaving 10 bases of the junction unmatched. The CDR3 DNA is TGTGCCAGCAGTCCCCAAGGACAGGGGACGAAGACCCAGTACTTC. Its protein is CASSPQGQGTKTQYF.

The CDR3 nucleotides read TGTGCCAGCAGCCGCGGGACTAGCGGGACTGGGGAGCAGTACTTC. Encoded protein: CASSRGTSGTGEQYF. This chain links TRBV11-2 with TRBJ2-7; 13 bases are shared with TRBD2. CDR3 length: 15 residues. Trimming cost V 5 bases and J 7 bases; bases outside gene matches: 8. Germline loops: CDR1 SGHAT, CDR2 FQNNGV.

The chain carries TRBV7-9 and TRBJ1-2; maybe TRBD1 (6 bases). V lost 5 bases and J lost 4, with 11 bases in between. The CDR3 has 13 residues. Germline V gene data show CDR1 as SEHNR and CDR2 as FQNEAQ (reference sequence). In nucleotides, the CDR3 is TGTGCCAGCAGCCGACAGGACTCCTATGGCTACACCTTC. It yields the protein CASSRQDSYGYTF.

The chain combines TRBV5-1 with TRBJ2-6; TRBD2 might be the D (6 bases). Trimming pared 0 bases from V and 1 base from J, leaving 17 bases between. This CDR3 region has 19 residues. Germline V gives CDR1 SGHRS, CDR2 YFSETQ. CDR3 DNA sequence: TGCGCCAGCAGCTTGGGACTGCGGGATAAAAAGTCTGGGGCCAACGTCCTGACTTTC. This translates into CASSLGLRDKKSGANVLTF.

This clone occurred once. This chain joins TRBV25-1 and TRBJ1-2, with D maybe TRBD1 (6 bases). The germline gives CDR1 MGHDK, CDR2 SYGVNS. V lost 6 bases to trimming and J lost 0 bases, with 11 bases between them. This CDR3 contains 14 residues. The CDR3 region has the DNA TGTGCCAGCAGGGGGACACCTGCTAACTATGGCTACACCTTC. It translates to CASRGTPANYGYTF.

V gene TRBV10-3 combines with J gene TRBJ2-5; possible D gene TRBD1, 6 bases. The V end was cut by 6 bases, the J end by 0 bases, with 11 bases between. This CDR3 spans 14 amino acids. Germline V gene lookup returns CDR1 ENHRY and CDR2 SYGVKD. The CDR3 here is CAIRIGQNQETQYF. DNA for the CDR3: TGTGCCATCAGGATAGGACAGAACCAAGAGACCCAGTACTTC.

This chain connects TRBV2 to TRBJ2-7; TRBD1 aligns across 9 bases. With 6 bases clipped from V and 0 bases from J, the junction kept 3 bases outside the gene matches. The CDR3 is 14 residues long. Germline CDR1 reads SNHLY; CDR2 reads FYNNEI. CDR3 sequence reads: CASSNRGRSYEQYF. In nucleotides, the CDR3 is TGTGCCAGCAGCAACAGGGGGCGCTCCTACGAGCAGTACTTC.

This clone was found once. The V gene is TRBV18, the J gene TRBJ2-3; unclear D gene. The CDR3 totals 15 residues. The V gene lost 6 bases and the J gene lost 3 bases, with 16 bases spanning the gap. Germline V lookup: CDR1 KGHSH, CDR2 LQKENI. Here the CDR3 DNA reads TGTGCCAGCTCCCCGACACACCTCCCTACAGATACGCAGTATTTT. This translates into CASSPTHLPTDTQYF. Based on the CDR3 plus reference TRBV18 and TRBJ2-3, the full variable domain is NAGVMQNPRHLVRRRGQEARLRCSPMKGHSHVYWYRQLPEEGLKFMVYLQKENIIDESGMPKERFSAEFPKEGPSILRIQQVVRGDSAAYFCASSPTHLPTDTQYFGPGTRLTVL.

This clone occurred once. The V call is TRBV9, the J call TRBJ1-2, with 8 bases fitting TRBD1. Germline trimming cut 2 bases from V and 5 bases from J; bases unmatched to any gene: 5. Germline V lookup: CDR1 SGDLS, CDR2 YYNGEE. This CDR3 has 14 residues. This chain's CDR3 is CASSVTGVLYGYTF. In nucleotides, the CDR3 is TGTGCCAGCAGCGTGACAGGGGTCCTTTATGGCTACACCTTC.

This clone was observed a single time. The chain couples TRBV12-1 to TRBJ2-1; the D call in the table, TRBD2, was not verified against the DNA. TRBV12-1 is classified as a pseudogene. The CDR3 loop spans 13 amino acids. The CDR3 reads CASSLLSGNEQFF. The CDR3 DNA follows: TGTGCCAGCAGCTTACTCTCGGGCAATGAGCAGTTCTTC.

V and J are TRBV7-2 and TRBJ2-7, with D maybe TRBD1 (6 bases). This CDR3 is built from 14 residues. Germline values: CDR1 SGHTA, CDR2 FQGNSA. Trimming took 0 bases from V and 3 from J, leaving 9 bases between them. CDR3 region: CASSLAGAYYEQYF. The CDR3 DNA sequence: TGTGCCAGCAGCTTAGCGGGGGCTTACTACGAGCAGTACTTC.

V is TRBV5-4 and J is TRBJ2-3, with 9 positions matching TRBD2. There are 15 residues in the CDR3. V gave up 3 bases and J gave up 6 bases; unmatched junction bases: 8. Germline V CDR1 and CDR2: SGHNT, YYREEE (reference sequence). The CDR3 here is CASSYGTSFDDTQYF. CDR3 bases: TGTGCCAGCAGCTACGGGACTAGCTTTGATGATACGCAGTATTTT.

The chain joins TRBV7-2 to TRBJ2-7, with TRBD2 identical over 7 bases. J lost 5 bases, V lost 3 bases, and 10 bases had no gene match. The CDR3 consists of 15 residues. Germline CDR1 is SGHTA and CDR2 is FQGNSA. The CDR3 nucleotides are TGTGCCAGCAGCTTCTATGGGCGGGAGTTAGACGAGCAGTACTTC. Protein sequence: CASSFYGRELDEQYF.

The chain couples TRBV27 to TRBJ2-7; D ambiguous. Trimming cost V 0 bases and J 4 bases, with 19 bases left between them. The CDR3 covers 17 residues. Germline CDR1 is MNHEY and CDR2 is SMNVEV (reference sequence). The CDR3 sequence is CASSLSSPAGDRYEQYF. CDR3 sequence (DNA): TGTGCCAGCAGTTTATCGAGCCCAGCCGGAGATAGGTACGAGCAGTACTTC.

In this sample, this clone turned up a few times. This chain connects TRBV23-1 to TRBJ2-3; 10 bases match TRBD2. TRBV23-1 is identified as an open reading frame with a role that is uncertain. The ends lost 2 bases at V and 1 base at J; junction bases unmatched: 0. The CDR3 is 15 amino acids. The CDR3 nucleotides are TGCGCCAGCAGTCAAGGGACTAGCGGCACAGATACGCAGTATTTT. Protein sequence: CASSQGTSGTDTQYF.

The chain combines TRBV7-9 with TRBJ2-5; 8 positions match TRBD2. V dropped 5 bases and J dropped 3; count of bases not matched to a gene: 5. Germline V gives CDR1 SEHNR, CDR2 FQNEAQ (reference sequence). The CDR3 spans 14 residues. This CDR3 is CASSLGSGEETQYF. The CDR3 region has the DNA TGTGCCAGCAGCCTAGGTAGCGGGGAAGAGACCCAGTACTTC.

The genes are TRBV5-4 and TRBJ2-1; possible D gene TRBD1, 6 bases. The germline V gene has CDR1 SGHNT and CDR2 YYREEE (reference sequence). The CDR3 sequence is 13 residues long. Trimming shortened V by 4 bases and J by 6 bases, and 11 bases separated the two germline ends. The CDR3 nucleotides read TGTGCCAGCAGCCAGACAGGCCTCAATGAGCAGTTCTTC. Residues: CASSQTGLNEQFF.

The DNA for the CDR3 is TGTGCCAGCAGTGACTTGAGGGCCCGCACAGATACGCAGTATTTT. Its protein is CASSDLRARTDTQYF. The V gene is TRBV6-1, the J gene TRBJ2-3, with a tentative D call TRBD2 (5 bases). The CDR3 loop spans 15 amino acids. CDR1 and CDR2 (germline): MNHNS, SASEGT. V lost 3 bases and J 1 base, leaving 11 bases between the germline ends.